The 3 T cell receptor beta chains below come from one sample, sequenced in a study of blood T cell repertoires in COVID-19 (TCRdb year 2020). Library creation used the immunoSEQ multiplex PCR assay. TCRdb took over this immuneACCESS table, retaining in-frame rearrangements with V and J assigned. Such tables are incomplete; in checked studies, under half of the missing clones stem from an unresolved V gene, and the remainder is unexplained. This sample holds 150,000 to 200,000 clones; about 85% were observed only once. The ten most abundant clones make up approximately 6% of the sample. The specimen sequenced was peripheral blood. Every receptor here comes from a woman between 40 and 55 years old with COVID-19, enrolled during active disease.

The rearrangement links TRBV7-2 to TRBJ2-5; D unclear. The CDR3 contains 13 residues. The germline V gene encodes CDR1 SGHTA and CDR2 FQGNSA. Trimming left V 0 bases short and J 4 bases short, with 6 bases between. The CDR3 nucleotides are TGTGCCAGCAGCTTAGCCGCGCGAGAGACCCAGTACTTC. Protein sequence: CASSLAARETQYF.

The V call is TRBV10-3, the J call TRBJ2-4; tentative D call: TRBD1 (6 bases). Germline CDR1 ENHRY, CDR2 SYGVKD. The CDR3 has 14 residues. Trimming left V 10 bases short and J 0 bases short, with 13 bases between. The CDR3 sequence is CATKDSLAKNIQYF. Written as DNA, the CDR3 is TGTGCCACAAAGGACAGTCTAGCCAAAAACATTCAGTACTTC.

The J gene is TRBJ2-7, the V gene TRBV2; 10 bases map to TRBD1. V shed 4 bases and J 4 bases; nucleotides not matched to a gene: 1. This CDR3 comprises 13 residues. Germline CDR1 SNHLY, CDR2 FYNNEI. The CDR3 DNA is TGTGCCAGCAGTGGGACAGGGGGGTACGAGCAGTACTTC. It specifies CASSGTGGYEQYF.